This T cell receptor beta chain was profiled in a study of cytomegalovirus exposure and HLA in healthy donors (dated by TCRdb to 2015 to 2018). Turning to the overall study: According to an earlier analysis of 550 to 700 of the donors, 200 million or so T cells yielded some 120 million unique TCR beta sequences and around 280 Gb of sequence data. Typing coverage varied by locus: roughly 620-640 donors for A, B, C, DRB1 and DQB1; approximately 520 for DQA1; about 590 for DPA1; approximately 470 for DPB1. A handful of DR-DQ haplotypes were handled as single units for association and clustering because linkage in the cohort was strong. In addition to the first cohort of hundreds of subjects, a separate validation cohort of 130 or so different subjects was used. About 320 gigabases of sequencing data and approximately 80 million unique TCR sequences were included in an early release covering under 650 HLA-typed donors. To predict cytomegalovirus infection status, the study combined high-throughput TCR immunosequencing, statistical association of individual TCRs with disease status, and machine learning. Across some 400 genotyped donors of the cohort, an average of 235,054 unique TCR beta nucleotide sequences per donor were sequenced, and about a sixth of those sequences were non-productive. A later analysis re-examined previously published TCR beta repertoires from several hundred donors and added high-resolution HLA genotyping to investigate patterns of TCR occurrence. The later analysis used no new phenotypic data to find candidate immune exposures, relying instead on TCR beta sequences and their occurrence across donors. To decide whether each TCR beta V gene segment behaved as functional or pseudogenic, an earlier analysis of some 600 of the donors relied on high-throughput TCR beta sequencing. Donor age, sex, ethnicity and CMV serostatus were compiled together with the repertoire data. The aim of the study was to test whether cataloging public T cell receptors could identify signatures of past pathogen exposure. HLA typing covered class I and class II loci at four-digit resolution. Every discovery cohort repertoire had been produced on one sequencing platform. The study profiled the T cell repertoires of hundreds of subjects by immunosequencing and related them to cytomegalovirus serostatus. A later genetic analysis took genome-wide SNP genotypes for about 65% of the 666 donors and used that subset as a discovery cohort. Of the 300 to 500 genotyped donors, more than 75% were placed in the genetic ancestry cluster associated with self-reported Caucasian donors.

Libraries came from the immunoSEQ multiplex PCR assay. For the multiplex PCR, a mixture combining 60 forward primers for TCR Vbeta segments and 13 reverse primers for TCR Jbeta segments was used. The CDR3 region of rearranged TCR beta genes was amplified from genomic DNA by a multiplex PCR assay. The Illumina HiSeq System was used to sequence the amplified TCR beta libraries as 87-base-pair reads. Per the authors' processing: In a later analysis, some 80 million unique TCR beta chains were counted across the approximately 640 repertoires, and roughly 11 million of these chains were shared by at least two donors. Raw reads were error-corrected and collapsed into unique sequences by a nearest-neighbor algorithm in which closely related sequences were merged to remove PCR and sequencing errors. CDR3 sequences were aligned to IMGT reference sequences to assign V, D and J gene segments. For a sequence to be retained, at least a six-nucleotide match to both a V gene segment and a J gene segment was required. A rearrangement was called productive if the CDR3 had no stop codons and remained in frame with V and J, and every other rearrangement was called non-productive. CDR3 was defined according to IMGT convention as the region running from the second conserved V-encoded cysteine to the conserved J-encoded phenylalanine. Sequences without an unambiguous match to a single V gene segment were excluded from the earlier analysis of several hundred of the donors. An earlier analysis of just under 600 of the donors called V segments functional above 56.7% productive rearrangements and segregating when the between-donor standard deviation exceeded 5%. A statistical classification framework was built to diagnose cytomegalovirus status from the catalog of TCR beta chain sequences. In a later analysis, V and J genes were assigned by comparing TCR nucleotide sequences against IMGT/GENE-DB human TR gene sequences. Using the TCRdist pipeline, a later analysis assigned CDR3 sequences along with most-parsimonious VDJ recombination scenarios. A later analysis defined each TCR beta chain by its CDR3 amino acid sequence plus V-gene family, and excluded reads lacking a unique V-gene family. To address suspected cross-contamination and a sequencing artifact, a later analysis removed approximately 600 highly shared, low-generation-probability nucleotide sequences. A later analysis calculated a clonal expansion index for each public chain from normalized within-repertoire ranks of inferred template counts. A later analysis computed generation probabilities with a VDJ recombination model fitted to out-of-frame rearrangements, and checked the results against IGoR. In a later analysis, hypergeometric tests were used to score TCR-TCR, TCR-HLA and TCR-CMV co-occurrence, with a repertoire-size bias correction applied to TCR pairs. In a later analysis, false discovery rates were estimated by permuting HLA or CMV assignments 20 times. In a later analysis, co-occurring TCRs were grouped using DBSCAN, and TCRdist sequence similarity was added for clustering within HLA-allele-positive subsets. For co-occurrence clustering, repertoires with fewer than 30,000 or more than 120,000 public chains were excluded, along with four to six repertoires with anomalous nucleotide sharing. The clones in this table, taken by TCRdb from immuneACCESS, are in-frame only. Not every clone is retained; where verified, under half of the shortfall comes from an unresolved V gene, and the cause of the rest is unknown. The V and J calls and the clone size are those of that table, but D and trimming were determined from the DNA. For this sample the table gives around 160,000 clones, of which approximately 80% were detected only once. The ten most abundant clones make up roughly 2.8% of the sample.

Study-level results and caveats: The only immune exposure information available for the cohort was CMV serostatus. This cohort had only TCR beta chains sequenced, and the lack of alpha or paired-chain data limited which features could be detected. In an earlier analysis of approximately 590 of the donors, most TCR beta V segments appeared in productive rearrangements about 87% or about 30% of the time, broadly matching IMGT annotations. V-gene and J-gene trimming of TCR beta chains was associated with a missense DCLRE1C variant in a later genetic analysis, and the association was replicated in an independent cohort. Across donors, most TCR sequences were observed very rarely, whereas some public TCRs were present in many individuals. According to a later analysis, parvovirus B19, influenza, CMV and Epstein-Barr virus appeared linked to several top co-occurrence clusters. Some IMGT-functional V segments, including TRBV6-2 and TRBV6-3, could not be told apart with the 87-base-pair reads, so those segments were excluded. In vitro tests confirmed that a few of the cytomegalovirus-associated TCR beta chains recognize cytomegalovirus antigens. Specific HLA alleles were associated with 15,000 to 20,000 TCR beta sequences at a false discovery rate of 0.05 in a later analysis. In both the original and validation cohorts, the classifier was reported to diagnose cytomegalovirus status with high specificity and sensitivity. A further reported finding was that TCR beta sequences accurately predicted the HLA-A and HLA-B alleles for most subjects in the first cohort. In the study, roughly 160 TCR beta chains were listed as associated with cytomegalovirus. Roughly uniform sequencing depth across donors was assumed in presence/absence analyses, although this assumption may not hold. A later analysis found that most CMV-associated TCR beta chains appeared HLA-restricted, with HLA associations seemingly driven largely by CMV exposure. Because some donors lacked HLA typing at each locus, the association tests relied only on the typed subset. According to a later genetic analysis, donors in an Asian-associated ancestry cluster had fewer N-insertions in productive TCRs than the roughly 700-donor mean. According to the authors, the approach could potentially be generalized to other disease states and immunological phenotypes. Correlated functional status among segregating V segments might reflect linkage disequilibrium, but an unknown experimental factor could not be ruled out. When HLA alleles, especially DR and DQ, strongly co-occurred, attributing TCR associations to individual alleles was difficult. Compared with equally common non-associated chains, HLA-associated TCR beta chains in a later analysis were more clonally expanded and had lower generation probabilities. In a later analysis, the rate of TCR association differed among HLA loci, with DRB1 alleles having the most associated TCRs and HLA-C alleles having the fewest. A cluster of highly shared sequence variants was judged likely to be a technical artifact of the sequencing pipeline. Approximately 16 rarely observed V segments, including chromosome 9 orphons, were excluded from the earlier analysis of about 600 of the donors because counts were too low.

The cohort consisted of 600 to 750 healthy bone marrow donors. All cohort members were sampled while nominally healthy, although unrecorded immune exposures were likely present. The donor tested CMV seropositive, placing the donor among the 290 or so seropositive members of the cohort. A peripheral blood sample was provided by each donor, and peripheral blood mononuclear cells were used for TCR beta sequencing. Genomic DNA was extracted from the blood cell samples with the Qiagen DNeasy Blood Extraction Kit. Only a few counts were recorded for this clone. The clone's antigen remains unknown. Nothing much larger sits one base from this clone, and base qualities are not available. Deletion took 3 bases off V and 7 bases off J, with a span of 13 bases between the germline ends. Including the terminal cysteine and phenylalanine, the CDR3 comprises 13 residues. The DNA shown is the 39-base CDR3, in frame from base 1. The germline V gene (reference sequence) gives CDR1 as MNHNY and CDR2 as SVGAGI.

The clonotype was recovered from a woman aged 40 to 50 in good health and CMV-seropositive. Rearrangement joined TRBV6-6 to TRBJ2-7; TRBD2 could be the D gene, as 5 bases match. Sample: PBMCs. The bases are TGTGCCAGCAGTTATCCACCCTCGGGGGAGCAGTACTTC. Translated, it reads CASSYPPSGEQYF.